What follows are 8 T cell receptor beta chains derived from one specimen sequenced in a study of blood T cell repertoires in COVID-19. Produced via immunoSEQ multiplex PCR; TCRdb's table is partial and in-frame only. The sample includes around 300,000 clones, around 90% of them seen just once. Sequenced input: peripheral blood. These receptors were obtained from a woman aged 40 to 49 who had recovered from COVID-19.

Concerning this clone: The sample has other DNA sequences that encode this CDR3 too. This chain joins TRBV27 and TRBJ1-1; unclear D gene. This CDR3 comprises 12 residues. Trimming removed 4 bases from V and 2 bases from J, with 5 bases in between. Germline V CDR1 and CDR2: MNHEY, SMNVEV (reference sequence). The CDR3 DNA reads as TGTGCCAGCAGTTCCGTCAACACTGAAGCTTTCTTT. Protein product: CASSSVNTEAFF.

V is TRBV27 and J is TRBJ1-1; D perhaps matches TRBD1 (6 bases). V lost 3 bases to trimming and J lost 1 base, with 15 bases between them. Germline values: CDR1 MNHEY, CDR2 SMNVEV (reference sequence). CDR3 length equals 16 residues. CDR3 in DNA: TGTGCCAGCAGTTTGGTTAGTTGGGGACAGAACACTGAAGCTTTCTTT. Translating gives CASSLVSWGQNTEAFF.

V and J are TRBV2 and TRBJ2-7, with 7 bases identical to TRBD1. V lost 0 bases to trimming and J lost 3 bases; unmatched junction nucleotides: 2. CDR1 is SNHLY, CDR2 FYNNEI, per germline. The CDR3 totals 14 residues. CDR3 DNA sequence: TGTGCCAGCAGTGAAGCGGGACAGTTCTACGAGCAGTACTTC. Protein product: CASSEAGQFYEQYF.

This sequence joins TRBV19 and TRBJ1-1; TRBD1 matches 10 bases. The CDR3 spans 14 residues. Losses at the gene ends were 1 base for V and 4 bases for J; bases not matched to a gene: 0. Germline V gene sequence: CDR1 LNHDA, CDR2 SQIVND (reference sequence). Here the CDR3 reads CASSIGTGGTEAFF. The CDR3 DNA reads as TGTGCCAGTAGTATAGGGACAGGGGGCACTGAAGCTTTCTTT.

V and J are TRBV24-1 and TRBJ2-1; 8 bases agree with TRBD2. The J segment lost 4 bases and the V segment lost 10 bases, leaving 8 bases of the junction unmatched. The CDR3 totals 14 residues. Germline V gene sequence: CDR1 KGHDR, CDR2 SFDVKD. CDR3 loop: CATEGGLGYNEQFF. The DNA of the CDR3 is TGTGCCACAGAAGGGGGACTAGGTTACAATGAGCAGTTCTTC.

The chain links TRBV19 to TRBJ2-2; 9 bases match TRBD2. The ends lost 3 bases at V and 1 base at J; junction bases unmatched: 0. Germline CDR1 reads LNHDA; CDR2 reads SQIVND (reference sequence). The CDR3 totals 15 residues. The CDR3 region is CASSMTSGNTGELFF. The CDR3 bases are TGTGCCAGTAGTATGACTAGCGGGAACACCGGGGAGCTGTTTTTT.

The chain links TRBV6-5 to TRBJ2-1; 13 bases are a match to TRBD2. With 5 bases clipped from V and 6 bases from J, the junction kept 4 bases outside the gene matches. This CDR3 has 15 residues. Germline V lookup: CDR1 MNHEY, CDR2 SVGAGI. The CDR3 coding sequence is TGTGCCAGCAGTCAGGGACTAGCGGGACGCAATGAGCAGTTCTTC. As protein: CASSQGLAGRNEQFF.

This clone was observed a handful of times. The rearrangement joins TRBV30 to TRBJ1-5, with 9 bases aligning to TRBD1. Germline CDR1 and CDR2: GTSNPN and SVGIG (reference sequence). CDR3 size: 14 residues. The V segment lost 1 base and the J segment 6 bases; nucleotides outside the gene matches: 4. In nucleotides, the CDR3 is TGTGCCTGGAGTGCGGGACAGGGCAGTCAGCCCCAGCATTTT. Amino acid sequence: CAWSAGQGSQPQHF. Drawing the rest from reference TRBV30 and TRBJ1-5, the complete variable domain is SQTIHQWPATLVQPVGSPLSLECTVEGTSNPNLYWYRQAAGRGLQLLFYSVGIGQISSEVPQNLSASRPQDRQFILSSKKLLLSDSGFYLCAWSAGQGSQPQHFGDGTRLSIL.